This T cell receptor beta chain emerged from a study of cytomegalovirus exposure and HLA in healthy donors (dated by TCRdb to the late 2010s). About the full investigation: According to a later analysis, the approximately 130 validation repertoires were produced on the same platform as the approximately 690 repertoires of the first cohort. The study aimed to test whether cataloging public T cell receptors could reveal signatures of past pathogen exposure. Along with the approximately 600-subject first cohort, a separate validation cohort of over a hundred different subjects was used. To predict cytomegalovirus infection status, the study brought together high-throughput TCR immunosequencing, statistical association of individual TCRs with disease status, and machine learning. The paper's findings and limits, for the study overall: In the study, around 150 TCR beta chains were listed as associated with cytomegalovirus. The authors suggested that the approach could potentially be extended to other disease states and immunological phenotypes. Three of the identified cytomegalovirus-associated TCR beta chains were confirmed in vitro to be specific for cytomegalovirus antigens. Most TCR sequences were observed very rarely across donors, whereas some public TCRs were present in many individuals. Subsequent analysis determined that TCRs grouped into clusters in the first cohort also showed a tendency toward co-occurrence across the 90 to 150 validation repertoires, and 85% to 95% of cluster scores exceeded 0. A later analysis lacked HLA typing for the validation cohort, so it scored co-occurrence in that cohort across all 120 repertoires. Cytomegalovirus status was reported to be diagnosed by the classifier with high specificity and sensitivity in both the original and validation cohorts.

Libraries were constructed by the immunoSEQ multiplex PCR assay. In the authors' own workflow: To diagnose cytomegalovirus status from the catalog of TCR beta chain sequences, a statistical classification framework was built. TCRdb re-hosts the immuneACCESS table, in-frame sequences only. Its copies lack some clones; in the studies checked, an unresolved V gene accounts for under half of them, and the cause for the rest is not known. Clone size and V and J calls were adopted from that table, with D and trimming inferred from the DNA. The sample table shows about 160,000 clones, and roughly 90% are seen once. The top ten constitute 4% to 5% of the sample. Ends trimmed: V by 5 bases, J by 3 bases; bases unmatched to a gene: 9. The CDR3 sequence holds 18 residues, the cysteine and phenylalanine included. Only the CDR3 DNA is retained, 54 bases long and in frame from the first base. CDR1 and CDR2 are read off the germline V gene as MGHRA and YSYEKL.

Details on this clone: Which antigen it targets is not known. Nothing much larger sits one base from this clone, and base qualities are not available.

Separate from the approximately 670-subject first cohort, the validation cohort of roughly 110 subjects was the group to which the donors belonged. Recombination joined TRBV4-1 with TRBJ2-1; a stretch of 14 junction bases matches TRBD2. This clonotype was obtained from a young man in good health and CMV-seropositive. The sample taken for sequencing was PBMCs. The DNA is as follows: TGCGCCAGCAGCTTGGGACTAGCGGGAGTTCTTGGCTACAATGAGCAGTTCTTC. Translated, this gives CASSLGLAGVLGYNEQFF.